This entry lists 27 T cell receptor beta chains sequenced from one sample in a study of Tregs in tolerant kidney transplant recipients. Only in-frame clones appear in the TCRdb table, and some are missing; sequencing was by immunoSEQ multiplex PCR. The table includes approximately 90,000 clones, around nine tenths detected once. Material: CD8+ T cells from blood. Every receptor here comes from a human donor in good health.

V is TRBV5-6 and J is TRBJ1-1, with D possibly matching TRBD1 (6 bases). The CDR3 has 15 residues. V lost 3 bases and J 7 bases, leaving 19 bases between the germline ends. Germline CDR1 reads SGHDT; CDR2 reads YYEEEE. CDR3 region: CASSSGDTDPNEAFF. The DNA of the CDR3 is TGTGCCAGCAGCTCGGGGGACACGGACCCTAATGAAGCTTTCTTT.

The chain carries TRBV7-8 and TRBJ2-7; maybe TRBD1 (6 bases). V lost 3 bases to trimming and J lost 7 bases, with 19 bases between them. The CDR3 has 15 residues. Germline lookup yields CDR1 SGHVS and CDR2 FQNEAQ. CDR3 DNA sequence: TGTGCCAGCAGCTTCCCCCGGGACATCCACGCGGAGCAGTACTTC. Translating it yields CASSFPRDIHAEQYF.

CDR3 in amino acids: CASRAASEWEQYF. As DNA, the CDR3 is TGTGCCAGCAGGGCGGCTAGCGAATGGGAGCAGTACTTC. This chain connects TRBV2 to TRBJ2-7, with D tentatively TRBD2 (6 bases). This CDR3 has 13 amino acids. The germline gives CDR1 SNHLY, CDR2 FYNNEI. V was pared by 6 bases and J by 7 bases, with 16 bases between.

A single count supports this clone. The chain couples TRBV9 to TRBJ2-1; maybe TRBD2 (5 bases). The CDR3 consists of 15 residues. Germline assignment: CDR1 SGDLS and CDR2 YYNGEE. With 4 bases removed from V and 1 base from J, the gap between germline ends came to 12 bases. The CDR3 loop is CASSLSRGSYNEQFF. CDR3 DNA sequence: TGTGCCAGCAGCCTGAGTCGGGGTTCCTACAATGAGCAGTTCTTC.

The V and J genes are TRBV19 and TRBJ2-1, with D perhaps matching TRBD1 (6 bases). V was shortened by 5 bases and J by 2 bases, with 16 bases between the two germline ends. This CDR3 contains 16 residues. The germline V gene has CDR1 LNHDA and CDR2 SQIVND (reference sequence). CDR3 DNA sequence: TGTGCCAGTAGTGCCAGACAGGTACCCCCCTACAATGAGCAGTTCTTC. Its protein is CASSARQVPPYNEQFF.

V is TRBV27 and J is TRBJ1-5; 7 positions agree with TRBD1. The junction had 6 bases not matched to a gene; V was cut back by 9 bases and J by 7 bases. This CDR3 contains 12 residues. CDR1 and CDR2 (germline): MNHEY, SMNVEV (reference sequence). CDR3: CASATGVQPQHF. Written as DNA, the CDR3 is TGTGCCAGTGCAACAGGGGTGCAGCCCCAGCATTTT.

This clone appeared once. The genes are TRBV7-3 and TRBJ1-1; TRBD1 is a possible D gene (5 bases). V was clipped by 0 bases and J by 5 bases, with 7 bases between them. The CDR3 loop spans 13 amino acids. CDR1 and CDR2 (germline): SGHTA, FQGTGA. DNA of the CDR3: TGTGCCAGCAGCTTAACCCAGGGTACTGAAGCTTTCTTT. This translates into CASSLTQGTEAFF.

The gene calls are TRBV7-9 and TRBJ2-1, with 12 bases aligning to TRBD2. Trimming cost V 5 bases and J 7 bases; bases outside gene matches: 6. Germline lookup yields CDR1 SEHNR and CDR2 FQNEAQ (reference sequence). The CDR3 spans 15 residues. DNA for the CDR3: TGTGCCAGCAGCACGACTAGCGGGAGAAGAAATGAGCAGTTCTTC. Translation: CASSTTSGRRNEQFF.

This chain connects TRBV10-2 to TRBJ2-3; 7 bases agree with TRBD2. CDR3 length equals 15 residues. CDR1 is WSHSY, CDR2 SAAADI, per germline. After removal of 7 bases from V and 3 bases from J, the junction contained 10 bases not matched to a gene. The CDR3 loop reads CASMEPSGATDTQYF. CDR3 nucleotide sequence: TGCGCCAGCATGGAGCCCAGCGGGGCTACAGATACGCAGTATTTT.

In DNA form, the CDR3 reads TGTGCCAGCAGCTTAGGACAGGACCCCTACGAGCAGTACTTC. Translation gives CASSLGQDPYEQYF. The chain is built from TRBV5-6 and TRBJ2-7; 7 nucleotides line up with TRBD1. V lost 2 bases, J lost 2 bases, and 4 bases stayed unmatched. CDR1 and CDR2 (germline): SGHDT, YYEEEE. The CDR3 covers 14 residues.

In DNA, the CDR3 is TGTGCCAGCAGCGTCGGGGGCGGGACCGGGGAGCTGTTTTTT. Residues: CASSVGGGTGELFF. The V and J genes are TRBV9 and TRBJ2-2; D possibly matches TRBD1 or TRBD2 (6 bases each). The CDR3 is 14 amino acids. V shed 2 bases and J shed 5 bases, with 10 bases lying between them. CDR1 and CDR2 from the germline V gene are SGDLS and YYNGEE.

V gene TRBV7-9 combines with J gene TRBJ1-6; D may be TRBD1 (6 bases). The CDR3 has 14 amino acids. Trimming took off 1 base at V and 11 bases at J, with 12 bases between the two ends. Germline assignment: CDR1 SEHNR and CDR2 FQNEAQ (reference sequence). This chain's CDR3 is CASSLGRRGAPLHF. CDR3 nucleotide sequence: TGTGCCAGCAGCTTAGGCAGGAGGGGGGCACCCCTCCACTTT.

The CDR3 sequence is CASSEIDRVDTGELFF. The DNA of the CDR3 is TGCGCCAGCAGTGAGATAGACAGGGTAGACACCGGGGAGCTGTTTTTT. The J gene is TRBJ2-2, the V gene TRBV10-1; 7 nucleotides line up with TRBD1. This CDR3 is 16 amino acids long. V lost 2 bases to trimming and J lost 3 bases; unmatched junction nucleotides: 6. Per germline, CDR1 WNHNN and CDR2 SYGVQD (reference sequence).

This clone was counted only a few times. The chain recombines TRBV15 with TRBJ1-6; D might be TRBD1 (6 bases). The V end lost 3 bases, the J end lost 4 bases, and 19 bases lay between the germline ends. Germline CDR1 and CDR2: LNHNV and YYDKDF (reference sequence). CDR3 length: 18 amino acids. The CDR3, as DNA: TGTGCCACCAGCAGGGGCTATGAGGGGGTTGTGTATAATTCACCCCTCCACTTT. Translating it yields CATSRGYEGVVYNSPLHF.

This CDR3 reads CASSPDRGYGNEQFF. Written as DNA, the CDR3 is TGTGCCAGCAGCCCGGACAGGGGGTATGGGAATGAGCAGTTCTTC. The genes are TRBV5-8 and TRBJ2-1, with 10 bases aligning to TRBD1. CDR3 length: 15 residues. Trimming took 4 bases from V and 7 from J; bases not matched to a gene: 8. In germline, CDR1 is SGHTS, CDR2 YDEGEE.

CDR3 bases: TGTGCCAGCAGCTCCGGGACCTGGAACACTGAAGCTTTCTTT. This encodes CASSSGTWNTEAFF. This sequence joins TRBV6-5 and TRBJ1-1; a possible D gene is TRBD1 (5 bases). Trimming removed 6 bases from V and 1 base from J, with 12 bases in between. Germline CDR1 MNHEY, CDR2 SVGAGI. This CDR3 contains 14 residues.

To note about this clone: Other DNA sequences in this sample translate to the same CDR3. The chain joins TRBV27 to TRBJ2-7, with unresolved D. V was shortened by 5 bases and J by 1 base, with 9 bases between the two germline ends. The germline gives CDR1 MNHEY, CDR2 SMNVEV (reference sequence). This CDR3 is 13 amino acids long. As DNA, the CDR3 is TGTGCCAGCAGTCCTACGGTATCCTACGAGCAGTACTTC. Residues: CASSPTVSYEQYF.

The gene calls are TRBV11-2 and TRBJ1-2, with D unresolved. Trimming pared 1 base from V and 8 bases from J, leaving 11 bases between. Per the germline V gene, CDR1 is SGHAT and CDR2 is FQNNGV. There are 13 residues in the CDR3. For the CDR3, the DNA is TGTGCCAGCAGCTTAGGGGCTGGGTACGGCTACACCTTC. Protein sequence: CASSLGAGYGYTF.

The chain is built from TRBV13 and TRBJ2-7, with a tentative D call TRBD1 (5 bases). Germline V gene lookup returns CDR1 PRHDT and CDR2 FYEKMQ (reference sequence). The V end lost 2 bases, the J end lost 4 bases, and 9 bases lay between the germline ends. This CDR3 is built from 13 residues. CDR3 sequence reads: CASSLQGRYEQYF. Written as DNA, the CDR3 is TGTGCCAGCAGCTTACAGGGAAGGTACGAGCAGTACTTC.

The CDR3 is CASSFEGETQYF. The CDR3 DNA reads TGTGCCAGCAGCTTCGAGGGGGAGACCCAGTACTTC. This sequence joins TRBV11-2 and TRBJ2-5, with D perhaps being TRBD1 or TRBD2 (5 bases each). CDR1 is SGHAT, CDR2 FQNNGV, per germline. The CDR3 covers 12 residues. The V and J ends lost 3 bases and 5 bases respectively, with 7 bases between them.

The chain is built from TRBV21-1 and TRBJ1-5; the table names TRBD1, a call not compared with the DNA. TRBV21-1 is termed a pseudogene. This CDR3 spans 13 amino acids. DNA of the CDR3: TGTGCCAGCATCGACAGGGGCAATCAGCCCCAGCATTTT. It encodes CASIDRGNQPQHF.

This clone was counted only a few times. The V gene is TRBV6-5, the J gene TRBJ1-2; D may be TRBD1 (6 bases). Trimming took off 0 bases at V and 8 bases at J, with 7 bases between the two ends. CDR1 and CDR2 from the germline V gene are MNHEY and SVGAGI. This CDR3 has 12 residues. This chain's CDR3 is CASSYSGGGYTF. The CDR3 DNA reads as TGTGCCAGCAGTTACTCCGGGGGCGGCTACACCTTC.

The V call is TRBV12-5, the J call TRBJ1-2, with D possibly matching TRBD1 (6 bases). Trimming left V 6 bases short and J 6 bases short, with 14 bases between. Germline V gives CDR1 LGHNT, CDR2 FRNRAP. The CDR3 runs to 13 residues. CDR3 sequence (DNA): TGTGCTAGTGGGCCCGGACAGTTGAATGGCTACACCTTC. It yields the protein CASGPGQLNGYTF.

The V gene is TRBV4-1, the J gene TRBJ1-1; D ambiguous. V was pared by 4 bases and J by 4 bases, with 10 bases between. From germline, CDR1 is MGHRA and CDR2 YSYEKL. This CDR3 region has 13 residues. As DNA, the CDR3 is TGCGCCAGCAGCCGCCGAGGGAGCACTGAAGCTTTCTTT. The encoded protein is CASSRRGSTEAFF.

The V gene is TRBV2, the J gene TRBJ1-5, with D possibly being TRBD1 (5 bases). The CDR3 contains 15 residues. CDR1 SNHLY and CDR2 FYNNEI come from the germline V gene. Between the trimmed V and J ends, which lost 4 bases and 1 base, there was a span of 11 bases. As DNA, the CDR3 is TGTGCCAGCAGTGGACCGGGGCTGAGCAATCAGCCCCAGCATTTT. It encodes CASSGPGLSNQPQHF.

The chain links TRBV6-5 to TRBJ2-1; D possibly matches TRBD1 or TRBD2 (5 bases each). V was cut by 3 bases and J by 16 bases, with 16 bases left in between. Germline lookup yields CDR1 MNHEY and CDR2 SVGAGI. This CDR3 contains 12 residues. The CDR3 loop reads CASSYSGTGFFF. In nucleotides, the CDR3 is TGTGCCAGCAGTTATTCCGGGACCGGGTTTTTCTTC.

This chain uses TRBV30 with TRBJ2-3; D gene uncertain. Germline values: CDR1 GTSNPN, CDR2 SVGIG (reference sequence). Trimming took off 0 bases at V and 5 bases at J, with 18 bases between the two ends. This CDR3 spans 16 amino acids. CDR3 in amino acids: CAWSVLAVRDGDTQYF. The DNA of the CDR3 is TGTGCCTGGAGTGTACTGGCAGTTAGAGATGGAGATACGCAGTATTTT.